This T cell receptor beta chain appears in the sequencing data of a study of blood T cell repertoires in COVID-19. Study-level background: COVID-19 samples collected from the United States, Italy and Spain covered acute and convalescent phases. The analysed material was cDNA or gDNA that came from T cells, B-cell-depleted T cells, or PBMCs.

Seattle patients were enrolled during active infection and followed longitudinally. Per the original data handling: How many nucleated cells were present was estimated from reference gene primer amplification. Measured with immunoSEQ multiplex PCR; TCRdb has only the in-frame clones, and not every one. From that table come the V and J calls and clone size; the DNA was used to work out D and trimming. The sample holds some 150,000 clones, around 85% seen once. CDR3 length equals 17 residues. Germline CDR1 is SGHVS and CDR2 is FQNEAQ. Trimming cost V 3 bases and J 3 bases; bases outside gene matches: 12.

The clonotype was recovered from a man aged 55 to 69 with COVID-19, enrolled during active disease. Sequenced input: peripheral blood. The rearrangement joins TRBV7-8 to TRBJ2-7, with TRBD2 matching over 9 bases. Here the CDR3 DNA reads TGTGCCAGCAGCTTTGGTCTTCTAGCGGGGAGTAACTACGAGCAGTACTTC. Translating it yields CASSFGLLAGSNYEQYF.